Below, 2 T cell receptor beta chains from the same sample are listed, as sequenced in a study of cytomegalovirus exposure and HLA in healthy donors. Measured with immunoSEQ multiplex PCR; TCRdb has only the in-frame clones, and not every one. The data contain some 200,000 clones, approximately 84% of them singletons. The source material was PBMCs. These TCRs come from a young woman in good health and CMV-seropositive.

The CDR3: CASSASQGTQSTQYF. In DNA, the CDR3 is TGTGCCAGCAGTGCAAGCCAGGGGACACAGAGTACGCAGTATTTT. The J gene is TRBJ2-3, the V gene TRBV6-4; the D gene is possibly TRBD1 (6 bases). Trimming removed 4 bases at V and 8 bases at J, with 19 bases between. The germline CDR1 and CDR2 sequences are MRHNA and SNTAGT. CDR3 length: 15 amino acids.

The chain couples TRBV2 to TRBJ1-5, with TRBD1 matching over 10 bases. The CDR3 runs 16 residues. Trimming at V came to 4 bases and at J to 2 bases, leaving 5 bases not matched to a gene. Germline assignment: CDR1 SNHLY and CDR2 FYNNEI. CDR3 in DNA: TGTGCCAGCAGTGGACAGGGGGCGGGCGGCAATCAGCCCCAGCATTTT. Protein product: CASSGQGAGGNQPQHF.